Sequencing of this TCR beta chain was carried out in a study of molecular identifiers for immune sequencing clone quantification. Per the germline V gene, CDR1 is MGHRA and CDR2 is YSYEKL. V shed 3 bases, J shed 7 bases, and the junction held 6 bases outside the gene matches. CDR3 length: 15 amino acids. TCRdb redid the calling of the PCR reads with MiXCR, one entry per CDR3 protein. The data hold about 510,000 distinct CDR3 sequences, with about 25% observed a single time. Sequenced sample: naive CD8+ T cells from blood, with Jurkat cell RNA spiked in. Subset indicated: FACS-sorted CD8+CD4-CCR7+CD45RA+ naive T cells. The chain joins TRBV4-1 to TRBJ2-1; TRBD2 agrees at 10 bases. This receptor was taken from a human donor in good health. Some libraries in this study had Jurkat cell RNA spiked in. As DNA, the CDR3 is TGCGCCAGCAGCCACGCCCCGGGACTAGCGAATGAGCAGTTCTTC. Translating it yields CASSHAPGLANEQFF.